This TCR beta chain was sequenced in a study of early T cells in non-severe SARS-CoV-2 infection. Study as a whole: The input, bulk RNA from unsorted whole blood, was sequenced, and chains were unpaired. General study findings and limits: Anti-spike CD8 specificities were favored by VDJdb matching, whose results missed private and CD4 specificities.

Molecules of cDNA were individually given unique molecular identifiers that were attached to them. TCRdb re-called the 5' RACE reads through MiXCR, storing one row per CDR3 protein. The sample includes under 85,000 distinct CDR3 sequences, roughly 13% of them seen just once. This clonotype came up a few times. The antigen is undetermined. This CDR3 is 13 amino acids long. V was shortened by 4 bases and J by 9 bases, with 13 bases between the two germline ends. Germline-derived CDR1 and CDR2 are SGHTA and FQGNSA. This clonotype originated in an adult who was a healthcare worker with PCR-confirmed SARS-CoV-2 infection or an uninfected control (not recorded which). The sequenced material came from whole blood. V and J are TRBV7-2 and TRBJ2-1; D could derive from TRBD1 or TRBD2 (5 bases each). The CDR3 loop is CASSSPERGEQFF. In DNA, the CDR3 is TGTGCCAGCAGCTCCCCCGAGAGGGGTGAGCAGTTCTTC.